What follows are 17 T cell receptor beta chains derived from one specimen sequenced in a study of patients and donors after allogeneic stem cell transplantation. TCRdb re-called the RT-PCR reads with MiXCR, one entry per CDR3 protein. In the table there are 200,000 to 250,000 distinct CDR3 sequences, less than 15% of which are singletons. Sequencing was performed on blood, either unsorted or a sorted T cell fraction (not recorded which). All receptors derive from a human donor who was either an allogeneic HSCT recipient or a stem cell or donor lymphocyte infusion donor (not recorded which). It is not recorded whose cells these are; they may come from a transplant donor.

This clonotype was detected many times. V gene TRBV4-2 combines with J gene TRBJ1-4; perhaps TRBD1 as D (5 bases). The CDR3 totals 14 residues. Trimming left V 4 bases short and J 8 bases short, with 14 bases between. In germline, CDR1 is LGHNA, CDR2 YNFKEQ. This CDR3 reads CASSLRGGNEKLFF. The CDR3 DNA is TGTGCCAGCAGCCTTCGCGGGGGGAACGAAAAACTGTTTTTT.

Ten or more counts support this clonotype. The chain uses TRBV12-3 or TRBV12-4 and TRBJ1-1; perhaps TRBD1 as D (5 bases). The length of the CDR3 is 14 residues. V gave up 0 bases and J gave up 4 bases, with 9 bases separating them. For the CDR3, the DNA is TGTGCCAGCAGTTTAGCGCGGCAGGGCACTGAAGCTTTCTTT. Translated, it gives CASSLARQGTEAFF.

This chain uses TRBV12-3 or TRBV12-4 with TRBJ2-1; D may be TRBD1 (5 bases). The CDR3 is 15 amino acids. V was clipped by 1 base and J by 6 bases, with 13 bases between them. CDR3 region: CASSLEGNSGNEQFF. DNA for the CDR3: TGTGCCAGCAGTTTAGAGGGGAATAGTGGCAATGAGCAGTTCTTC.

This clonotype was picked up many times. V and J are TRBV7-9 and TRBJ1-6, with unresolved D. CDR3 length equals 15 residues. Trimming removed 5 bases from V and 7 bases from J, with 15 bases in between. The V gene's germline CDR1 is SEHNR and CDR2 FQNEAQ (reference sequence). The DNA for the CDR3 is TGTGCCAGCAGCCCTCAGACGGGAGGAAATTCACCCCTCCACTTT. Protein sequence: CASSPQTGGNSPLHF.

This chain uses TRBV20-1 with TRBJ2-7; 8 positions agree with TRBD2. CDR1 DFQATT and CDR2 SNEGSKA come from the germline V gene (reference sequence). The CDR3 spans 15 residues. The trim removed 0 bases at V and 0 bases at J, leaving 4 bases unmatched. This chain's CDR3 is CSARDWRGDSYEQYF. DNA of the CDR3: TGCAGTGCTAGAGATTGGCGGGGGGACTCCTACGAGCAGTACTTC.

This clonotype was recorded many times. This chain uses TRBV12-3 or TRBV12-4 with TRBJ1-2; no definite D call. This CDR3 contains 13 residues. Trimming removed 5 bases at V and 1 base at J, with 8 bases between. In DNA form, the CDR3 reads TGTGCCAGCAGTCAGACGGTTAACTATGGCTACACCTTC. Translation gives CASSQTVNYGYTF.

V is TRBV12-3 or TRBV12-4 and J is TRBJ1-1; 7 positions match TRBD1. The trim removed 3 bases at V and 4 bases at J, leaving 2 bases unmatched. The CDR3 extends over 13 amino acids. This CDR3 is CASSFDRVTEAFF. CDR3 in DNA: TGTGCCAGCAGTTTCGACAGGGTCACTGAAGCTTTCTTT.

This chain joins TRBV15 and TRBJ2-7; tentatively, D is TRBD1 (5 bases). V shed 0 bases and J shed 2 bases, with 5 bases lying between them. The CDR3 is 13 amino acids. Germline V gives CDR1 LNHNV, CDR2 YYDKDF (reference sequence). CDR3 sequence reads: CATSREGAYEQYF. The CDR3 DNA follows: TGTGCCACCAGCAGAGAAGGGGCCTACGAGCAGTACTTC.

This chain uses TRBV3-1 with TRBJ2-1; a weak D match, TRBD1 (6 bases). Germline lookup yields CDR1 LGHDT and CDR2 YNNKEL (reference sequence). V was trimmed by 3 bases and J by 7 bases, leaving 13 bases between them. The CDR3 sequence is 14 residues long. In nucleotides, the CDR3 is TGTGCCAGCAGCCACCCCCAGGGGTGGAATGAGCAGTTCTTC. This gives the protein CASSHPQGWNEQFF.

This clonotype was detected ten times or more. The chain combines TRBV20-1 with TRBJ1-2; D is uncertain. This CDR3 comprises 11 residues. V shed 1 base and J shed 1 base, with 1 base lying between them. Germline V gene lookup returns CDR1 DFQATT and CDR2 SNEGSKA (reference sequence). CDR3: CSARVNYGYTF. CDR3 nucleotide sequence: TGCAGTGCTAGAGTTAACTATGGCTACACCTTC.

In its sample, this clonotype was seen a few times. This chain links TRBV20-1 with TRBJ1-4; D unresolved. CDR1 is DFQATT, CDR2 SNEGSKA, per germline (reference sequence). The CDR3 has 17 amino acids. V was trimmed by 0 bases and J by 4 bases, leaving 18 bases between them. CDR3: CSAREFLGSGFNEKLFF. The CDR3 DNA reads as TGCAGTGCTAGAGAATTTCTCGGATCCGGGTTTAATGAAAAACTGTTTTTT.

This clonotype was seen repeatedly, ten times or more. V and J are TRBV20-1 and TRBJ2-1; 11 bases align to TRBD2. J lost 14 bases, V lost 3 bases, and 9 bases had no gene match. CDR1 is DFQATT, CDR2 SNEGSKA, per germline (reference sequence). There are 13 residues in the CDR3. CDR3 nucleotides: TGCAGTGCTAGGACAGGACTAGCGGGTGTGGAGTTCTTC. It yields the protein CSARTGLAGVEFF.

This clonotype was observed a few times. The chain is built from TRBV18 and TRBJ2-3; D gene uncertain. This CDR3 contains 13 residues. Trimming cost V 2 bases and J 6 bases, with 9 bases left between them. Germline V CDR1 and CDR2: KGHSH, LQKENI. The CDR3 loop is CASSPNGWDTQYF. The CDR3 region has the DNA TGTGCCAGCTCACCAAACGGCTGGGATACGCAGTATTTT. The full variable domain, in which reference TRBV18 and TRBJ2-3 provide the parts outside the CDR3, is NAGVMQNPRHLVRRRGQEARLRCSPMKGHSHVYWYRQLPEEGLKFMVYLQKENIIDESGMPKERFSAEFPKEGPSILRIQQVVRGDSAAYFCASSPNGWDTQYFGPGTRLTVL.

This clonotype was found many times. The chain joins TRBV20-1 to TRBJ2-5; 9 bases line up with TRBD2. The CDR3 loop spans 14 amino acids. Trimming cost V 1 base and J 5 bases; bases outside gene matches: 5. CDR1 and CDR2 from the germline V gene are DFQATT and SNEGSKA (reference sequence). CDR3 protein: CSARASGRWETQYF. The CDR3 coding sequence is TGCAGTGCTAGAGCCAGCGGGAGGTGGGAGACCCAGTACTTC.

This clonotype was seen only a few times. This chain uses TRBV25-1 with TRBJ2-2, with 10 positions matching TRBD1. The CDR3 is made up of 15 amino acids. Germline assignment: CDR1 MGHDK and CDR2 SYGVNS. The V segment lost 4 bases and the J segment 6 bases; nucleotides outside the gene matches: 5. CDR3 DNA sequence: TGTGCCAGCAGTGCGACAGGGGGCCGCTCCGGGGAGCTGTTTTTT. Protein product: CASSATGGRSGELFF.

In its sample, this clonotype was seen many times. The gene calls are TRBV29-1 and TRBJ1-2, with D possibly being TRBD1 (5 bases). Trimming pared 4 bases from V and 6 bases from J, leaving 6 bases between. Germline V gives CDR1 SQVTM, CDR2 ANQGSEA. This CDR3 spans 10 amino acids. Here the CDR3 DNA reads TGCAGCGTTGGGACAAATGGCTACACCTTC. Encoded protein: CSVGTNGYTF.

The genes are TRBV9 and TRBJ2-7; no clear D. V was trimmed by 6 bases and J by 7 bases, leaving 11 bases between them. This CDR3 is built from 11 residues. Germline V gene data show CDR1 as SGDLS and CDR2 as YYNGEE. CDR3 sequence: CASTPDGEQYF. The CDR3 nucleotides are TGTGCCAGCACCCCTGATGGGGAGCAGTACTTC.